The entry below gives a single T cell receptor (beta chain) sequence along with its context. The antigen is undetermined. This CDR3 spans 13 amino acids. Germline V gene sequence: CDR1 SGHRS, CDR2 YFSETQ. Trimming took off 4 bases at V and 8 bases at J, with 13 bases between the two ends. The sample originates from a study of cytotoxic CD8 clonotypes in ibrutinib-treated CLL. In the study overall: Responses: roughly 25 partial, 2 complete; after median about 70 months, roughly 14 stayed remitted, around 12 progressed. General study points: Clonality at baseline surpassed age-matched healthy donors and tracked circulating CD8+ T-cell counts. Treatment saw public clonotypes, which were uncommon, either contract or stay stable.

Targeted sequencing depth ranged from 1 in 200,000 to 1 in 1 million T cells. This table comes from immunoSEQ multiplex PCR, and its TCRdb copy is limited to in-frame clones, with some not included. The table has some 200,000 clones, 55% to 85% seen once. The sequencing here drew on PBMCs, taken after 24 months of ibrutinib treatment. This receptor was taken from a human donor with chronic lymphocytic leukemia. The chain combines TRBV5-1 with TRBJ2-4; D tentatively fits TRBD1 or TRBD2 (5 bases each). CDR3 protein: CASSTGTLDIQYF. The CDR3 DNA sequence: TGCGCCAGCAGCACCGGGACCCTGGACATTCAGTACTTC.